This TCR beta chain derives from a study of T cell repertoires in cytomegalovirus infection. Whole-study context: It was the public TCR beta signatures that indicated both CMV infection and matching HLA type.

Study observations and caveats: Cumulative public TCR beta family frequency identified carriers of CMV plus the relevant HLA.

This clonotype has a count of ten or more. Its cognate antigen is unknown. TCRdb redid the calling of the reads with MiXCR, one entry per CDR3 protein. This table has 150,000 to 200,000 distinct CDR3 sequences, 14% appearing once. CDR3 length: 14 amino acids. The germline V gene encodes CDR1 KGHSH and CDR2 LQKENI. V was cut by 2 bases and J by 6 bases, with 11 bases left in between. The TCR comes from a human donor in good health (CMV status not recorded). Some clones in this sample may be carry-over from other donors' samples. The chain joins TRBV18 to TRBJ2-1; TRBD2 is a possible D gene (6 bases). Sequencing was performed on PBMCs. CDR3 region: CASSPEDYVNEQFF. As DNA, the CDR3 is TGTGCCAGCTCACCAGAGGACTATGTCAATGAGCAGTTCTTC. Full variable domain (remainder filled in from reference TRBV18 and TRBJ2-1): NAGVMQNPRHLVRRRGQEARLRCSPMKGHSHVYWYRQLPEEGLKFMVYLQKENIIDESGMPKERFSAEFPKEGPSILRIQQVVRGDSAAYFCASSPEDYVNEQFFGPGTRLTVL.